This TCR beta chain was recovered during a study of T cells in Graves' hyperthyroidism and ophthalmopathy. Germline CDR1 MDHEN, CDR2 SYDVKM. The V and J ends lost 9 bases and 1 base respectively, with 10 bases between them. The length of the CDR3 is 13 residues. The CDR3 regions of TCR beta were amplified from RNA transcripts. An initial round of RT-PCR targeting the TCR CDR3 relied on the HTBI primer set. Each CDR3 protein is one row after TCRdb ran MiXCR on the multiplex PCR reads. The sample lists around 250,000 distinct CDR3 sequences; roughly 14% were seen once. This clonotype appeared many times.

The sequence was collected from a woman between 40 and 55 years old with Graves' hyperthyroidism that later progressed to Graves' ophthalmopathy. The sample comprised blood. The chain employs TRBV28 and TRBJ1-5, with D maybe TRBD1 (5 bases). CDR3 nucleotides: TGTGCCAGTGTGGCAGGGAGCAATCAGCCCCAGCATTTT. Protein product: CASVAGSNQPQHF.